The 17 T cell receptor beta chains given below trace back to one sample, sequenced in a study of human T cells and chemical hapten exposure. TCRdb re-analysed the RACE reads in MiXCR, keeping a single row per CDR3 protein. The table lists 150,000 to 200,000 distinct CDR3 sequences, around 25% of them singletons, with 2% to 3% in the top ten. Time point here: patch test 3, about 24 weeks after DPC sensitization. The treatment: therapeutic diphenylcyclopropenone sensitization with weekly scalp DPC. The starting material was whole blood, obtained in connection with sensitization to the hapten diphenylcyclopropenone (DPC). The receptors shown here come from a woman aged 40 to 50 with alopecia areata. Some clones in this sample may be carry-over from other donors' samples.

Here the CDR3 reads CSVGRTYEQYF. The CDR3 DNA sequence: TGCAGCGTCGGTCGTACCTACGAGCAGTACTTC. The chain employs TRBV29-1 and TRBJ2-7; D gene ambiguous. The V gene's germline CDR1 is SQVTM and CDR2 ANQGSEA. V was trimmed by 6 bases and J by 2 bases, leaving 8 bases between them. This CDR3 is built from 11 residues.

As to this clonotype: At one boundary the junction diverges from the germline segment, which might be a read error. The chain links TRBV5-5 to TRBJ1-6, with D uncertain. Per the germline V gene, CDR1 is SGHKS and CDR2 is YYEKEE (reference sequence). The CDR3 covers 12 residues. The DNA for the CDR3 is TGTGCCAGCAGCTTACTGAGTTCACCCCTCCTCTTT. Residues: CASSLLSSPLLF.

This clonotype appeared a few times. The V and J genes are TRBV21-1 and TRBJ2-5. TRBV21-1 is designated a pseudogene. The CDR3 is 19 amino acids. The CDR3 sequence is CASSKAVARKVCKQETQYF. In DNA form, the CDR3 reads TGTGCCAGCAGCAAAGCCGTGGCACGGAAAGTCTGCAAACAAGAGACCCAGTACTTC.

The chain is built from TRBV3-1 and TRBJ2-7; D remains unclear. The germline CDR1 and CDR2 sequences are LGHDT and YNNKEL (reference sequence). The CDR3 runs to 11 residues. V was shortened by 8 bases and J by 4 bases, with 9 bases between the two germline ends. CDR3 sequence reads: CASSDPYEQYF. In nucleotides, the CDR3 is TGTGCCAGCTCCGACCCTTACGAGCAGTACTTC.

The rearrangement joins TRBV29-1 to TRBJ2-1; tentatively, D is TRBD1 or TRBD2 (5 bases each). Germline values: CDR1 SQVTM, CDR2 ANQGSEA. Trimming cost V 7 bases and J 3 bases, with 16 bases left between them. This CDR3 comprises 14 residues. This chain's CDR3 is CSAPRARVYNEQFF. The CDR3 DNA sequence: TGCAGCGCCCCCAGGGCGCGGGTCTACAATGAGCAGTTCTTC.

This clonotype has only one observation. The chain employs TRBV27 and TRBJ2-3; the D gene is possibly TRBD2 (6 bases). Germline values: CDR1 MNHEY, CDR2 SMNVEV (reference sequence). This CDR3 has 18 residues. Trimming took off 2 bases at V and 2 bases at J, with 20 bases between the two ends. The CDR3 DNA sequence: TGTGCCAGCAGTTTAAGTCTTGCAGGGAGGATATACACAGATACGCAGTATTTT. Its protein product is CASSLSLAGRIYTDTQYF.

There are a few counts of this clonotype. The chain has TRBV20-1 and TRBJ2-3, with 12 bases fitting TRBD2. This CDR3 region has 17 residues. Unmatched junction bases numbered 12, after V lost 2 bases and J lost 6 bases. Per germline, CDR1 DFQATT and CDR2 SNEGSKA (reference sequence). The CDR3 protein is CSARILAGGPIIDTQYF. DNA of the CDR3: TGCAGTGCTAGAATCCTAGCGGGAGGGCCCATAATCGATACGCAGTATTTT.

The chain joins TRBV7-2 to TRBJ2-2, with D possibly TRBD1 on 6 matching bases. The CDR3 has 15 amino acids. V lost 1 base and J lost 4, with 10 bases in between. Germline loops: CDR1 SGHTA, CDR2 FQGNSA. The chain's CDR3 is CASSLVLGGTGELFF. CDR3 nucleotides: TGTGCCAGCAGCTTAGTTCTAGGGGGCACCGGGGAGCTGTTTTTT.

This clonotype was picked up a small number of times. The gene calls are TRBV28 and TRBJ2-6; weak D call: TRBD1 (6 bases). CDR3 length: 15 amino acids. CDR1 is MDHEN, CDR2 SYDVKM, per germline. The germline V and J ends were trimmed by 5 bases and 5 bases, with 13 bases remaining between them. DNA of the CDR3: TGTGCCAGCAGTCCTGACAGGCCCCGGGCCAACGTCCTGACTTTC. Its protein product is CASSPDRPRANVLTF.

This clonotype was counted a few times. This sequence joins TRBV7-8 and TRBJ2-7; D is ambiguous. The germline V gene encodes CDR1 SGHVS and CDR2 FQNEAQ. V shed 0 bases and J shed 0 bases, with 12 bases lying between them. This CDR3 is built from 16 residues. The CDR3 region is CASSLAWPQNSYEQYF. The DNA of the CDR3 is TGTGCCAGCAGCTTAGCTTGGCCGCAGAACTCCTACGAGCAGTACTTC.

The chain recombines TRBV10-3 with TRBJ2-5, with 9 bases fitting TRBD1. V lost 7 bases, J lost 5 bases, and 5 bases stayed unmatched. The CDR3 spans 13 residues. Germline V CDR1 and CDR2: ENHRY, SYGVKD. CDR3 DNA sequence: TGTGCCATCAAAATGGGACAGGGTGAGACCCAGTACTTC. It is translated as CAIKMGQGETQYF.

This clonotype was found many times. This chain joins TRBV20-1 and TRBJ1-6, with D hard to call. Germline CDR1 and CDR2: DFQATT and SNEGSKA (reference sequence). The CDR3 extends over 15 amino acids. Trimming removed 2 bases from V and 10 bases from J, with 18 bases in between. The CDR3 here is CSARPSPARGSPLHF. The CDR3 DNA is TGCAGTGCTAGACCATCTCCGGCGCGTGGGTCACCCCTCCACTTT.

The gene calls are TRBV28 and TRBJ1-5; unclear D gene. This CDR3 is 14 amino acids long. Trimming pared 3 bases from V and 3 bases from J, leaving 9 bases between. The germline CDR1 and CDR2 sequences are MDHEN and SYDVKM. DNA for the CDR3: TGTGCCAGCAGTTTTCCACGCTTCAATCAGCCCCAGCATTTT. Its translation is CASSFPRFNQPQHF. The whole variable domain, remainder taken from reference TRBV28 and TRBJ1-5, is DVKVTQSSRYLVKRTGEKVFLECVQDMDHENMFWYRQDPGLGLRLIYFSYDVKMKEKGDIPEGYSVSREKKERFSLILESASTNQTSMYLCASSFPRFNQPQHFGDGTRLSIL.

The chain couples TRBV28 to TRBJ1-2, with 7 bases matching TRBD1. V was clipped by 6 bases and J by 1 base; unmatched bases: 5. CDR1 is MDHEN, CDR2 SYDVKM, per germline. There are 14 residues in the CDR3. As DNA, the CDR3 is TGTGCCAGCAGCCTCTCAGGGGGTAACTATGGCTACACCTTC. This encodes CASSLSGGNYGYTF.

This clonotype has only a few counts. V is TRBV5-1 and J is TRBJ2-1; maybe TRBD2 (5 bases). CDR1 is SGHRS, CDR2 YFSETQ, per germline. The CDR3 is made up of 15 amino acids. V was cut by 3 bases and J by 2 bases, with 12 bases left in between. The CDR3: CASSSEGVTYNEQFF. CDR3 DNA: TGCGCCAGCAGCTCTGAGGGAGTTACCTACAATGAGCAGTTCTTC.

This clonotype showed up just a few times. The chain carries TRBV28 and TRBJ2-7, with D perhaps TRBD1 (5 bases). Trimming left V 7 bases short and J 1 base short, with 14 bases between. This CDR3 has 14 amino acids. The germline V gene has CDR1 MDHEN and CDR2 SYDVKM. The CDR3 reads CASTTSQGSYEQYF. DNA of the CDR3: TGTGCCAGCACCACGAGCCAGGGATCCTACGAGCAGTACTTC.

Only a few counts were recorded for this clonotype. J is TRBJ2-2 and V is TRBV4-3, with a tentative D call TRBD2 (7 bases). The CDR3 contains 15 residues. Germline loops: CDR1 LGHNA, CDR2 YSLEER. Trimming shortened V by 1 base and J by 4 bases, and 10 bases separated the two germline ends. CDR3 in DNA: TGCGCCAGCAGCCAAGGGGGGGGCGCCACCGGGGAGCTGTTTTTT. It encodes CASSQGGGATGELFF.